These 5 T cell receptor beta chains were all obtained from the same sample, sequenced in a study of response to subunit inactivated influenza vaccine. Each CDR3 protein gets one entry after TCRdb re-called the RT-PCR reads with MiXCR. Of about 520,000 distinct CDR3 sequences in the sample, approximately 11% were seen once. The material sequenced was PBMCs from blood, taken around seven weeks after vaccination. All receptors derive from a man aged 45-65 years who received an inactivated influenza vaccine.

This clonotype was seen only a few times. This chain joins TRBV4-2 and TRBJ2-7; 9 bases line up with TRBD2. The CDR3 has 16 residues. Germline CDR1 reads LGHNA; CDR2 reads YNFKEQ. V shed 0 bases, J shed 2 bases, and the junction held 5 bases outside the gene matches. DNA of the CDR3: TGTGCCAGCAGCCAAGAATTGGGACTAGCTACCTACGAGCAGTACTTC. Protein: CASSQELGLATYEQYF.

This clonotype was seen a few times. The V call is TRBV24-1, the J call TRBJ1-1; D not resolved. Germline V CDR1 and CDR2: KGHDR, SFDVKD. Deletions cut 9 bases from V and 0 bases from J, with 7 bases between. The CDR3 is 12 residues long. As DNA, the CDR3 is TGTGCCACCCTTGGTATGAACACTGAAGCTTTCTTT. It specifies CATLGMNTEAFF.

This chain links TRBV27 with TRBJ2-7; 8 bases align to TRBD2. The CDR3 runs to 15 residues. The V and J ends lost 5 bases and 4 bases, in that order; junction bases with no gene match: 10. The germline gives CDR1 MNHEY, CDR2 SMNVEV (reference sequence). The chain's CDR3 is CASSHGAGGAYEQYF. The CDR3 DNA follows: TGTGCCAGCAGTCATGGGGCGGGAGGTGCATACGAGCAGTACTTC.

This clonotype was counted only a few times. The chain joins TRBV6-2 or TRBV6-3 to TRBJ2-1; no firm D call. Germline lookup yields CDR1 MNHEY and CDR2 SVGEGT. V lost 7 bases, J lost 4 bases, and 11 bases lay in between. The CDR3 contains 13 residues. CDR3 DNA sequence: TGTGCCAGCACCCCAGGACGGTACAATGAGCAGTTCTTC. It specifies CASTPGRYNEQFF.

The sample holds a few counts of this clonotype. J is TRBJ2-1 and V is TRBV5-4; 7 bases are shared with TRBD1. The CDR3 is 15 residues long. The trim removed 2 bases at V and 2 bases at J, leaving 4 bases unmatched. In germline, CDR1 is SGHNT, CDR2 YYREEE (reference sequence). CDR3 amino acids: CASSFRDRTYNEQFF. DNA of the CDR3: TGTGCCAGCAGCTTCCGGGACAGAACCTACAATGAGCAGTTCTTC.